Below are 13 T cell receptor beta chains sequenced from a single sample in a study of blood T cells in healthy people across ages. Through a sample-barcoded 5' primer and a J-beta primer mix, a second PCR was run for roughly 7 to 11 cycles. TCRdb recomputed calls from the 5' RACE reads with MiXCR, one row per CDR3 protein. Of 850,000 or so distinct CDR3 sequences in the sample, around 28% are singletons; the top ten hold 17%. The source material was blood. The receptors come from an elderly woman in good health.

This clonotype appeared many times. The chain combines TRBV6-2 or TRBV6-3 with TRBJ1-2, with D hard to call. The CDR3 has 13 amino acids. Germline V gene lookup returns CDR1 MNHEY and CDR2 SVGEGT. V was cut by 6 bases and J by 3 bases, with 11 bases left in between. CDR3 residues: CASSQTLDYGYTF. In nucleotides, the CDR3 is TGTGCCAGCAGCCAGACTCTGGACTATGGCTACACCTTC.

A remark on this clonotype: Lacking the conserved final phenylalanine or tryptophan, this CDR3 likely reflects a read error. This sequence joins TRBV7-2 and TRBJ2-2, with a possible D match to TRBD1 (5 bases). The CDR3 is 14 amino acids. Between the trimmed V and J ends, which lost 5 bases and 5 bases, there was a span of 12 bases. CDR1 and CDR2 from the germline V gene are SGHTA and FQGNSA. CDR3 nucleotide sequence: TGTGCCAGCAGCACATACAGGACGACCGGGGAGCTGTTTTGT. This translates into CASSTYRTTGELFC.

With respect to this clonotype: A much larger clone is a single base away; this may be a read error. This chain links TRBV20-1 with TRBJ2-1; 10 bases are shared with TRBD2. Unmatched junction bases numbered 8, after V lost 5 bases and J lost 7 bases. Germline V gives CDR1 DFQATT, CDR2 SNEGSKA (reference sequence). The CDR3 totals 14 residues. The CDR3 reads CSAGIAGGRNEQFF. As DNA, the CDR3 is TGCAGTGCTGGAATAGCGGGGGGTCGTAATGAGCAGTTCTTC.

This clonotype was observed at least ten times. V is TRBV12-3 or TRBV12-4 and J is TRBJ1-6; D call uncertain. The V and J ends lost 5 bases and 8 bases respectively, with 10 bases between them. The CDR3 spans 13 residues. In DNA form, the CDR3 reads TGTGCCAGCAGTCCTCAGACGGATTCACCCCTCCACTTT. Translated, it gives CASSPQTDSPLHF.

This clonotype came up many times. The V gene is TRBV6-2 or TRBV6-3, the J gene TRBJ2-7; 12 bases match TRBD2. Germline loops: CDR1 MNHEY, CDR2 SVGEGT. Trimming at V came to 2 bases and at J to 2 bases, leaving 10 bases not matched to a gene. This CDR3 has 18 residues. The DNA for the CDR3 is TGTGCCAGCAGTTACCAGACTAGCGGGGGAGCCATAACCTACGAGCAGTACTTC. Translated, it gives CASSYQTSGGAITYEQYF.

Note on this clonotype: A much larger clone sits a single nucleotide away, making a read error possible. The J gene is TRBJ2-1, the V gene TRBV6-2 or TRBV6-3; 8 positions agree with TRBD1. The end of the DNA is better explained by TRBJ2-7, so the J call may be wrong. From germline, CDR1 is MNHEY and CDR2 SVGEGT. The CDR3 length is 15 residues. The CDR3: CASNPGQASYNEQYF. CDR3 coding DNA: TGTGCCAGCAATCCGGGACAGGCCTCCTACAATGAGCAGTACTTC.

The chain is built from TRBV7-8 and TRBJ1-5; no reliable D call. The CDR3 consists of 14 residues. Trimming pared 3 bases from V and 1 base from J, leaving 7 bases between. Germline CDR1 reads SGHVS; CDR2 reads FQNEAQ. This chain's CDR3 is CASSFSASNQPQHF. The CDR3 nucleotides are TGTGCCAGCAGCTTCTCCGCAAGCAATCAGCCCCAGCATTTT. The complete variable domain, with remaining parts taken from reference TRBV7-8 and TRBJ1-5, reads GAGVSQSPRYKVAKRGQDVALRCDPISGHVSLFWYQQALGQGPEFLTYFQNEAQLDKSGLPSDRFFAERPEGSVSTLKIQRTQQEDSAVYLCASSFSASNQPQHFGDGTRLSIL.

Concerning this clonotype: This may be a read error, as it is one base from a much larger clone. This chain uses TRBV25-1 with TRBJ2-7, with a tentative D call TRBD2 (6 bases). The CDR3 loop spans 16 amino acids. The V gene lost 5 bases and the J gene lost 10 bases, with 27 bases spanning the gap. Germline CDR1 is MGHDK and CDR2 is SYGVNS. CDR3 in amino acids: CASSPGERVGQEAQYF. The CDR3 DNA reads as TGTGCCAGCAGTCCCGGCGAGCGGGTAGGGCAAGAGGCCCAGTACTTC.

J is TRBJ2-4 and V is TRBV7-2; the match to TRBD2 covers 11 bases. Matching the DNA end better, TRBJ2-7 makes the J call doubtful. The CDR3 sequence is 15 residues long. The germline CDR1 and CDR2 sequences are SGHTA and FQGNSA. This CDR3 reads CASSLEGLAAYEQYF. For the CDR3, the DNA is TGTGCCAGCAGCTTGGAGGGACTAGCGGCCTACGAGCAGTACTTC.

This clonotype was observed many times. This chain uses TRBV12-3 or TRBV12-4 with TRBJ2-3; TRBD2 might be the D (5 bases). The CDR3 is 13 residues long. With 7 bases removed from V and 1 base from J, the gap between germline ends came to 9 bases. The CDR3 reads CASTNSGTDTQYF. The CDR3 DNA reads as TGTGCCAGCACTAATAGCGGCACAGATACGCAGTATTTT.

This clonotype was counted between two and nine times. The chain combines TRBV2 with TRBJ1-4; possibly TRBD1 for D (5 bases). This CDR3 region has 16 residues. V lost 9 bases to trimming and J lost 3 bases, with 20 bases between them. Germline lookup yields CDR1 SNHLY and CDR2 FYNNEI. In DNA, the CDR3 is TGTGCCAGTGGTGGGGGATTGGGGACGGCTAATGAAAAACTGTTTTTT. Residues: CASGGGLGTANEKLFF.

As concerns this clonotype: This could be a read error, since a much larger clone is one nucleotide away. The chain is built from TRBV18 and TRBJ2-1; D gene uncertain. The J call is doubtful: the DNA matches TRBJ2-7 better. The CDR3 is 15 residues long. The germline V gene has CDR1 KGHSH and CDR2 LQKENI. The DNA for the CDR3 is TGTGCCAGCTCACCGACTTTAAGGTCCTACAATGAGCAGTACTTC. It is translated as CASSPTLRSYNEQYF.

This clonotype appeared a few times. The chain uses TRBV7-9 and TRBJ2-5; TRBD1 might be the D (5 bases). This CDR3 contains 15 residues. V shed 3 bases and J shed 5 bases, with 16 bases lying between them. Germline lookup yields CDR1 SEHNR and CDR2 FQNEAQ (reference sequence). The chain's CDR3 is CASSLYRNPRETQYF. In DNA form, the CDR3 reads TGTGCCAGCAGCTTGTACAGGAACCCTAGGGAGACCCAGTACTTC.